One and the same sample provided the 28 T cell receptor beta chains below, sequenced in a study of a mutant IDH1 vaccine in newly diagnosed glioma. The antigens for these receptors are not known. Regarding time point: week 35, safety follow-up. Vaccination used 300 ug of mutant IDH1 20-mer peptide per dose, with topical imiquimod. Using immunoSEQ multiplex PCR, the repertoire was profiled, and TCRdb retains in-frame clones only, with some absent. The table shows roughly 69,000 clones, with about 87% occurring only once. Sequencing was performed on PBMCs, taken from a glioma patient whose treatment included an IDH1 peptide vaccine. Receptors originate from a young man with glioma.

This chain connects TRBV28 to TRBJ2-6; D gene unclear. Germline-derived CDR1 and CDR2 are MDHEN and SYDVKM. V was shortened by 3 bases and J by 4 bases, with 10 bases between the two germline ends. The CDR3 consists of 15 residues. The CDR3 sequence: CASSFSMVGANVLTF. The CDR3 region has the DNA TGTGCCAGCAGTTTTTCGATGGTGGGGGCCAACGTCCTGACTTTC.

The J gene is TRBJ1-2, the V gene TRBV19, with TRBD1 matching over 8 bases. CDR1 and CDR2 (germline): LNHDA, SQIVND (reference sequence). V trimming: 8 bases; J trimming: 2 bases; junction bases outside the gene matches: 22. CDR3 length: 19 residues. The CDR3 DNA is TGTGCCAGTCAGAGGAGAACCTACGGACAGGGCCCGGCGAACTATGGCTACACCTTC. It codes for CASQRRTYGQGPANYGYTF. Using reference TRBV19 and TRBJ1-2 for the parts outside the CDR3, the full variable domain is DGGITQSPKYLFRKEGQNVTLSCEQNLNHDAMYWYRQDPGQGLRLIYYSQIVNDFQKGDIAEGYSVSREKKESFPLTVTSAQKNPTAFYLCASQRRTYGQGPANYGYTFGSGTRLTVV.

The V call is TRBV15, the J call TRBJ2-1, with TRBD1 identical over 7 bases. Germline loops: CDR1 LNHNV, CDR2 YYDKDF (reference sequence). The CDR3 is made up of 15 amino acids. The ends lost 4 bases at V and 1 base at J; junction bases unmatched: 4. The chain's CDR3 is CATSKGQSSYNEQFF. CDR3 in DNA: TGTGCCACCAGCAAGGGACAGAGTTCCTACAATGAGCAGTTCTTC.

This clone turned up a few times. This rearrangement joins TRBV27 to TRBJ1-2; D may be TRBD1 (5 bases). CDR1 MNHEY and CDR2 SMNVEV come from the germline V gene (reference sequence). The V end lost 2 bases, the J end lost 2 bases, and 9 bases lay between the germline ends. The CDR3 contains 14 residues. The CDR3 reads CASSLGRQNYGYTF. CDR3 coding DNA: TGTGCCAGCAGTTTAGGTCGACAGAACTATGGCTACACCTTC.

The chain combines TRBV7-9 with TRBJ2-7; D is uncertain. Germline V gives CDR1 SEHNR, CDR2 FQNEAQ (reference sequence). This CDR3 has 14 residues. Trimming took off 4 bases at V and 7 bases at J, with 17 bases between the two ends. As DNA, the CDR3 is TGTGCCAGCAGCTCTCATGCTCCGGTTGAAGAGCAGTACTTC. It is translated as CASSSHAPVEEQYF. Looking up the rest from reference TRBV7-9 and TRBJ2-7 gives the full variable domain: DTGVSQNPRHKITKRGQNVTFRCDPISEHNRLYWYRQTLGQGPEFLTYFQNEAQLEKSRLLSDRFSAERPKGSFSTLEIQRTEQGDSAMYLCASSSHAPVEEQYFGPGTRLTVT.

This rearrangement joins TRBV2 to TRBJ1-1; 7 bases line up with TRBD1. In germline, CDR1 is SNHLY, CDR2 FYNNEI. After removal of 7 bases from V and 5 bases from J, the junction contained 13 bases not matched to a gene. This CDR3 has 15 amino acids. The DNA for the CDR3 is TGTGCCAGCATGAACCCATACAGGGGCGTTACTGAAGCTTTCTTT. Translated: CASMNPYRGVTEAFF. The full variable domain, its missing parts supplied by reference TRBV2 and TRBJ1-1, is EPEVTQTPSHQVTQMGQEVILRCVPISNHLYFYWYRQILGQKVEFLVSFYNNEISEKSEIFDDQFSVERPDGSNFTLKIRSTKLEDSAMYFCASMNPYRGVTEAFFGQGTRLTVV.

The genes are TRBV4-2 and TRBJ2-5; D gene uncertain. The DNA end lines up better with TRBJ2-7; the J call may be wrong. CDR1 and CDR2 from the germline V gene are LGHNA and YNFKEQ. There are 14 residues in the CDR3. The CDR3 coding sequence is TGTGCCAGCAGATCGCAGGTCAACTCCTACGAGCAGTACTTC. Translated, it gives CASRSQVNSYEQYF.

In DNA, the CDR3 is TGTGCCAGCAGCCAAGATAATCAGCCCCAGCATTTT. Encoded protein: CASSQDNQPQHF. This chain uses TRBV4-2 with TRBJ1-5; D is undetermined. The germline V gene has CDR1 LGHNA and CDR2 YNFKEQ. The V gene lost 0 bases and the J gene lost 4 bases, with 1 base spanning the gap. CDR3 length: 12 residues.

The sample holds one count of this clone. This chain links TRBV7-6 with TRBJ2-5; D gene unclear. The CDR3 contains 14 residues. CDR1 and CDR2 from the germline V gene are SGHVS and FNYEAQ. Trimming pared 5 bases from V and 2 bases from J, leaving 12 bases between. The CDR3 here is CASSQTEVQETQYF. CDR3 nucleotide sequence: TGTGCCAGCAGCCAGACCGAGGTGCAAGAGACCCAGTACTTC.

This clone has more than one count but fewer than ten. The chain joins TRBV10-3 to TRBJ1-1, with TRBD1 matching 7 bases. CDR3 length equals 17 residues. Germline assignment: CDR1 ENHRY and CDR2 SYGVKD. Losses at the gene ends were 5 bases for V and 1 base for J; bases not matched to a gene: 13. CDR3 sequence (DNA): TGTGCCATCAGTCCGGGACAGTGGGGAGGAGGGAACACTGAAGCTTTCTTT. This encodes CAISPGQWGGGNTEAFF.

The rearrangement links TRBV28 to TRBJ1-2; 9 bases are a match to TRBD1. The V gene's germline CDR1 is MDHEN and CDR2 SYDVKM. CDR3 length: 15 residues. Trimming cost V 1 base and J 7 bases; bases outside gene matches: 7. CDR3 nucleotides: TGTGCCAGCAGTTTATTTTTAGCGGACAGGGGTGGCTACACCTTC. Protein sequence: CASSLFLADRGGYTF.

The V and J genes are TRBV9 and TRBJ2-7; D gene uncertain. The ends were cut back, 3 bases at V and 0 bases at J, with 4 bases in the middle. Germline V gene data show CDR1 as SGDLS and CDR2 as YYNGEE. This CDR3 region has 12 residues. This CDR3 is CASSANSYEQYF. The CDR3 DNA reads as TGTGCCAGCAGCGCTAACTCCTACGAGCAGTACTTC.

The chain links TRBV18 to TRBJ1-1; the D is unclear. The CDR3 sequence is 14 residues long. Per germline, CDR1 KGHSH and CDR2 LQKENI. Deletions cut 2 bases from V and 1 base from J, with 8 bases between. In DNA, the CDR3 is TGTGCCAGCTCACCAGGGCTGGGGAACACTGAAGCTTTCTTT. Residues: CASSPGLGNTEAFF. Using reference TRBV18 and TRBJ1-1 for the parts outside the CDR3, the full variable domain is NAGVMQNPRHLVRRRGQEARLRCSPMKGHSHVYWYRQLPEEGLKFMVYLQKENIIDESGMPKERFSAEFPKEGPSILRIQQVVRGDSAAYFCASSPGLGNTEAFFGQGTRLTVV.

The CDR3 reads CASSLVASGGRGYEQYF. DNA for the CDR3: TGCGCCAGCAGCTTGGTGGCTAGCGGGGGGAGGGGCTACGAGCAGTACTTC. The chain links TRBV5-1 to TRBJ2-7; 11 nucleotides align to TRBD2. V shed 0 bases, J shed 3 bases, and the junction held 8 bases outside the gene matches. The V gene's germline CDR1 is SGHRS and CDR2 YFSETQ. The CDR3 extends over 17 amino acids.

The chain joins TRBV27 to TRBJ1-3; 8 nucleotides agree with TRBD1. CDR1 and CDR2 (germline): MNHEY, SMNVEV (reference sequence). V lost 2 bases and J lost 5; bases outside the gene matches: 5. This CDR3 has 15 residues. The DNA of the CDR3 is TGTGCCAGCAGTTTAGACAGGACAGGGAGAAACACCATATATTTT. Translating gives CASSLDRTGRNTIYF.

The chain recombines TRBV11-3 with TRBJ2-3; D assignment may be TRBD1 or TRBD2 (5 bases each). Germline values: CDR1 SGHNT, CDR2 YENEEA. CDR3 length: 14 amino acids. Trimming shortened V by 5 bases and J by 1 base, and 10 bases separated the two germline ends. In DNA form, the CDR3 reads TGTGCCAGCAGCCGGGGCAGTGGCACAGATACGCAGTATTTT. Encoded protein: CASSRGSGTDTQYF. The full variable domain, rest sourced from reference TRBV11-3 and TRBJ2-3, is EAGVVQSPRYKIIEKKQPVAFWCNPISGHNTLYWYLQNLGQGPELLIRYENEEAVDDSQLPKDRFSAERLKGVDSTLKIQPAELGDSAVYLCASSRGSGTDTQYFGPGTRLTVL.

This clone was recorded once. This chain connects TRBV19 to TRBJ2-7; D is uncertain. From germline, CDR1 is LNHDA and CDR2 SQIVND (reference sequence). This CDR3 is built from 14 residues. Trimming shortened V by 7 bases and J by 2 bases, and 15 bases separated the two germline ends. The CDR3 sequence is CASKNSQDAYEQYF. The CDR3, as DNA: TGTGCCAGTAAGAACTCGCAGGACGCCTACGAGCAGTACTTC.

The V and J genes are TRBV6-1 and TRBJ2-7; D is ambiguous. V lost 4 bases, J lost 5 bases, and 15 bases lay in between. The CDR3 has 14 amino acids. The V gene's germline CDR1 is MNHNS and CDR2 SASEGT. CDR3 coding DNA: TGTGCCAGCAGTGTTGACCCAGCCCTCAACGAGCAGTACTTC. This gives the protein CASSVDPALNEQYF.

V gene TRBV27 combines with J gene TRBJ2-6; unclear D gene. This CDR3 has 15 residues. The germline V gene has CDR1 MNHEY and CDR2 SMNVEV (reference sequence). Trimming pared 3 bases from V and 2 bases from J, leaving 8 bases between. The CDR3 DNA is TGTGCCAGCAGTTTTCAGCGACCTGGGGCCAACGTCCTGACTTTC. Translation: CASSFQRPGANVLTF.

The V and J genes are TRBV5-1 and TRBJ2-5; no clear D gene. The CDR3 loop spans 11 amino acids. Trimming took off 2 bases at V and 1 base at J, with 0 bases between the two ends. Germline V CDR1 and CDR2: SGHRS, YFSETQ. CDR3 DNA: TGCGCCAGCAGCTTCCAAGAGACCCAGTACTTC. As protein: CASSFQETQYF.

The chain combines TRBV7-9 with TRBJ2-7; either TRBD1 or TRBD2 may fit D (5 bases each). Germline V gene data show CDR1 as SEHNR and CDR2 as FQNEAQ (reference sequence). With 5 bases removed from V and 7 bases from J, the gap between germline ends came to 12 bases. The CDR3 runs 12 residues. Here the CDR3 DNA reads TGTGCCAGCAGCCTCGGGACCTCGGAGCAGTACTTC. It encodes CASSLGTSEQYF.

This chain links TRBV11-2 with TRBJ1-4; D remains unclear. Trimming took off 2 bases at V and 0 bases at J, with 7 bases between the two ends. The CDR3 consists of 15 residues. CDR1 is SGHAT and CDR2 is FQNNGV in the germline V gene. The CDR3 DNA reads TGTGCCAGCAGCTTATTCATCGCAACTAATGAAAAACTGTTTTTT. As protein: CASSLFIATNEKLFF.

This sequence joins TRBV9 and TRBJ2-1; D gene ambiguous. V was pared by 0 bases and J by 2 bases, with 6 bases between. This CDR3 is built from 14 residues. Germline V CDR1 and CDR2: SGDLS, YYNGEE. CDR3 sequence reads: CASSVASTYNEQFF. As DNA, the CDR3 is TGTGCCAGCAGCGTAGCTAGTACCTACAATGAGCAGTTCTTC. Using reference TRBV9 and TRBJ2-1 for the parts outside the CDR3, the full variable domain is DSGVTQTPKHLITATGQRVTLRCSPRSGDLSVYWYQQSLDQGLQFLIQYYNGEERAKGNILERFSAQQFPDLHSELNLSSLELGDSALYFCASSVASTYNEQFFGPGTRLTVL.

This clone was observed a single time. The V call is TRBV28, the J call TRBJ1-2; 7 bases fit TRBD1. Germline V gene lookup returns CDR1 MDHEN and CDR2 SYDVKM. The J segment lost 8 bases and the V segment lost 4 bases, leaving 10 bases of the junction unmatched. The CDR3 consists of 14 residues. CDR3 sequence: CASSSTPTGPGYTF. The CDR3 DNA reads TGTGCCAGCAGTTCTACTCCGACAGGGCCGGGCTACACCTTC.

The rearrangement uses TRBV27 and TRBJ1-1; no definite D call. The germline gives CDR1 MNHEY, CDR2 SMNVEV (reference sequence). Trimming cost V 2 bases and J 2 bases, with 6 bases left between them. This CDR3 region has 13 residues. The CDR3 spells CASSLILNTEAFF. As DNA, the CDR3 is TGTGCCAGCAGTTTAATCCTAAACACTGAAGCTTTCTTT.

The CDR3 coding sequence is TGTGCCAGCAGCTTACCCGGACAGGGCTATGGCTACACCTTC. It translates to CASSLPGQGYGYTF. The rearrangement links TRBV5-5 to TRBJ1-2; 8 bases match TRBD1. V dropped 2 bases and J dropped 4; count of bases not matched to a gene: 4. This CDR3 contains 14 residues. Germline CDR1 is SGHKS and CDR2 is YYEKEE (reference sequence).

The genes are TRBV6-5 and TRBJ1-2; 7 bases map to TRBD1. The germline V gene encodes CDR1 MNHEY and CDR2 SVGAGI. The CDR3 covers 16 residues. Trimming cost V 4 bases and J 1 base; bases outside gene matches: 9. CDR3 coding DNA: TGTGCCAGCAGTTTGACAGGGTCTTACCTTAACTATGGCTACACCTTC. Translation gives CASSLTGSYLNYGYTF.

V gene TRBV6-1 combines with J gene TRBJ1-2, with 7 bases matching TRBD1. Germline CDR1 and CDR2: MNHNS and SASEGT. J was trimmed by 6 bases and V by 7 bases; bases with no gene match: 14. This CDR3 has 15 residues. The CDR3 region has the DNA TGTGCCAGCATATCCGGCAGGGGGTATATGGATGGCTACACCTTC. Its protein is CASISGRGYMDGYTF.